These 20 T cell receptor beta chains originate from one sample sequenced in a study of post-analysis software for immune sequencing data. Whole-study findings and limits: With TRBV5-6, TRBV5-1 and TRBV20-1 included, about five TRBV segments were more frequent in patients than in controls.

Tagging with unique molecular identifiers was a feature of the TCR beta cDNA libraries. From the PCR reads, TCRdb called clonotypes with MiXCR, one entry per CDR3 protein. The sample has around 440,000 distinct CDR3 sequences; nearly 45% are singletons. Their antigens are not known. The sample taken for sequencing was blood. All receptors come from a girl aged 10 to 17 with multiple sclerosis.

The chain is built from TRBV29-1 and TRBJ2-1; 8 nucleotides align to TRBD2. Germline V lookup: CDR1 SQVTM, CDR2 ANQGSEA. The length of the CDR3 is 15 residues. Trimming cost V 3 bases and J 3 bases; bases outside gene matches: 7. CDR3 region: CSVDGRGALYNEQFF. In nucleotides, the CDR3 is TGCAGCGTTGACGGGAGGGGCGCACTCTACAATGAGCAGTTCTTC.

Details on this clonotype: Just one base apart from a much larger clone, this may be a read error. The chain couples TRBV29-1 to TRBJ2-4, with TRBD1 matching 7 bases. This CDR3 is built from 14 residues. Germline loops: CDR1 SQVTM, CDR2 ANQGSEA. V was clipped by 7 bases and J by 9 bases; unmatched bases: 15. The CDR3 bases are TGCAGCGCGACGGGACAGAATGCCGAAAGCATTCAGTACTTC. Its translation is CSATGQNAESIQYF.

The table lists this clonotype with a few counts. The chain recombines TRBV2 with TRBJ2-5; 9 nucleotides align to TRBD2. V lost 2 bases and J lost 4; bases outside the gene matches: 2. Germline CDR1 SNHLY, CDR2 FYNNEI. The CDR3 is made up of 14 amino acids. CDR3 in amino acids: CASSEISGRETQYF. The CDR3 DNA is TGTGCCAGCAGTGAAATTAGCGGGAGAGAGACCCAGTACTTC.

The genes are TRBV11-2 and TRBJ2-1; D might be TRBD2 (5 bases). This CDR3 region has 16 residues. V dropped 3 bases and J dropped 2 bases, with 14 bases sitting between them. CDR1 SGHAT and CDR2 FQNNGV come from the germline V gene. DNA for the CDR3: TGTGCCAGCAGCTTCCGACTAAGCTTCACCTACAATGAGCAGTTCTTC. Protein: CASSFRLSFTYNEQFF. Looking up the rest from reference TRBV11-2 and TRBJ2-1 gives the full variable domain: EAGVAQSPRYKIIEKRQSVAFWCNPISGHATLYWYQQILGQGPKLLIQFQNNGVVDDSQLPKDRFSAERLKGVDSTLKIQPAKLEDSAVYLCASSFRLSFTYNEQFFGPGTRLTVL.

CDR3 nucleotide sequence: TGTGCCAGCAGCATGTACAGGGTAGAGACCCAGTACTTC. This encodes CASSMYRVETQYF. This chain links TRBV7-6 with TRBJ2-7; D is possibly TRBD1 (6 bases). The J call is in doubt because the DNA end fits TRBJ2-5 better. Looked up from germline, CDR1 is SGHVS and CDR2 is FNYEAQ. The CDR3 sequence is 13 residues long.

Of note for this clonotype: An end of the junction does not agree with germline; a read error may underlie this. V gene TRBV28 combines with J gene TRBJ2-7; 9 bases agree with TRBD2. Germline V gene data show CDR1 as MDHEN and CDR2 as SYDVKM. The CDR3 runs 15 residues. This CDR3 reads CAGSFQVAGEYEQYF. The CDR3 DNA reads as TGTGCCGGCAGTTTCCAGGTAGCGGGAGAGTACGAGCAGTACTTC.

This sequence joins TRBV3-1 and TRBJ1-1, with D maybe TRBD1 (5 bases). Germline lookup yields CDR1 LGHDT and CDR2 YNNKEL (reference sequence). The CDR3 contains 19 residues. V was clipped by 0 bases and J by 4 bases, with 24 bases between them. The CDR3 loop reads CASSQDRGEGPHGATEAFF. CDR3 in DNA: TGTGCCAGCAGCCAAGATCGAGGGGAAGGGCCCCACGGGGCCACTGAAGCTTTCTTT.

This clonotype was detected only once. The V call is TRBV28, the J call TRBJ2-7; possibly TRBD1 or TRBD2 for D (5 bases each). V was cut by 6 bases and J by 3 bases, with 15 bases left in between. Germline CDR1 is MDHEN and CDR2 is SYDVKM. There are 14 residues in the CDR3. This CDR3 is CASSWDPSYYEQYF. The CDR3, as DNA: TGTGCCAGCAGCTGGGACCCCTCCTACTACGAGCAGTACTTC.

This chain uses TRBV14 with TRBJ2-1; 9 bases match TRBD2. J lost 3 bases, V lost 5 bases, and 8 bases had no gene match. Germline lookup yields CDR1 SGHDN and CDR2 FVKESK. This CDR3 is 16 amino acids long. The CDR3 sequence: CASSSLQTSGYNEQFF. For the CDR3, the DNA is TGTGCCAGCAGCTCCCTTCAGACTAGCGGCTACAATGAGCAGTTCTTC.

The CDR3 DNA sequence: TGTGCCAGCAGGTATGGCGAGGGAGGGGAGCAGTACTTC. Protein product: CASRYGEGGEQYF. The rearrangement links TRBV6-5 to TRBJ2-5; 7 bases are a match to TRBD2. CDR3 length: 13 residues. Unmatched junction bases numbered 12, after V lost 6 bases and J lost 11 bases. The germline gives CDR1 MNHEY, CDR2 SVGAGI.

This chain connects TRBV6-2 or TRBV6-3 to TRBJ2-1, with unresolved D. Trimming took 6 bases from V and 4 from J, leaving 13 bases between them. This CDR3 is 14 amino acids long. Looked up from germline, CDR1 is MNHEY and CDR2 is SVGEGT. Here the CDR3 reads CASSLYKGYNEQFF. The CDR3, as DNA: TGTGCCAGCAGCCTATATAAAGGATACAATGAGCAGTTCTTC.

The chain combines TRBV20-1 with TRBJ2-1; 9 nucleotides line up with TRBD1. Trimming cost V 1 base and J 0 bases; bases outside gene matches: 4. This CDR3 comprises 16 residues. Germline CDR1 DFQATT, CDR2 SNEGSKA (reference sequence). The CDR3 coding sequence is TGCAGTGCTAGAGTCCCGACAGGGGGCTCCTACAATGAGCAGTTCTTC. Translating gives CSARVPTGGSYNEQFF.

CDR3 DNA: TGCAGTGCTAGTTATATAGGGGACACTGAAGCTTTCTTT. It codes for CSASYIGDTEAFF. V gene TRBV20-1 combines with J gene TRBJ1-1, with D perhaps TRBD1 (5 bases). V was clipped by 3 bases and J by 3 bases, with 11 bases between them. CDR1 DFQATT and CDR2 SNEGSKA come from the germline V gene (reference sequence). The CDR3 contains 13 residues.

A note on this clonotype: A read error is possible here, since a much larger clone lies one base away. The chain has TRBV7-2 and TRBJ2-4; D may be TRBD2 (5 bases). The length of the CDR3 is 15 residues. In germline, CDR1 is SGHTA, CDR2 FQGNSA. V lost 1 base and J 15 bases, leaving 22 bases between the germline ends. The CDR3 region has the DNA TGTGCCAGCAGCTTAGTGGGAGAACTTTCCTACGAGCGGTACTTC. This gives the protein CASSLVGELSYERYF.

This clonotype was seen many times. The gene calls are TRBV6-1 and TRBJ2-7; D is perhaps TRBD1 (6 bases). The CDR3 has 14 residues. V lost 6 bases and J lost 3, with 15 bases in between. Germline V gives CDR1 MNHNS, CDR2 SASEGT. CDR3 coding DNA: TGTGCCAGCAGGACCGAGACAGGTGGCTACGAGCAGTACTTC. This sequence encodes CASRTETGGYEQYF.

This clonotype appeared a few times. The CDR3 coding sequence is TGTGCCAGCATCGTGACAGGGGGACTAGCGGGATACAATGAGCAGTTCTTC. This translates into CASIVTGGLAGYNEQFF. V is TRBV28 and J is TRBJ2-1; TRBD2 agrees at 13 bases. The CDR3 contains 17 residues. V trimming: 7 bases; J trimming: 4 bases; junction bases outside the gene matches: 10. Germline V gene sequence: CDR1 MDHEN, CDR2 SYDVKM. The full variable domain, with the rest looked up from reference TRBV28 and TRBJ2-1, is DVKVTQSSRYLVKRTGEKVFLECVQDMDHENMFWYRQDPGLGLRLIYFSYDVKMKEKGDIPEGYSVSREKKERFSLILESASTNQTSMYLCASIVTGGLAGYNEQFFGPGTRLTVL.

A few counts support this clonotype. The rearrangement links TRBV6-4 to TRBJ2-7; either TRBD1 or TRBD2 may fit D (6 bases each). Germline V gene lookup returns CDR1 MRHNA and CDR2 SNTAGT. V was clipped by 7 bases and J by 1 base, with 17 bases between them. The CDR3 consists of 15 residues. The CDR3, as DNA: TGTGCCAGCATGGGGGGCGGGCGCCCATCCTACGAGCAGTACTTC. It translates to CASMGGGRPSYEQYF.

The chain carries TRBV7-2 and TRBJ2-5; possibly TRBD1 or TRBD2 for D (5 bases each). Trimming cost V 6 bases and J 1 base, with 15 bases left between them. The CDR3 is made up of 15 amino acids. Germline V gene lookup returns CDR1 SGHTA and CDR2 FQGNSA. CDR3 bases: TGTGCCAGCAGTAGAGGGGTCGGGGTCCAAGAGACCCAGTACTTC. This gives the protein CASSRGVGVQETQYF.

V usage is TRBV20-1 and J usage is TRBJ1-2; D not certain. Germline CDR1 is DFQATT and CDR2 is SNEGSKA (reference sequence). CDR3 length: 15 amino acids. Trimming stripped 0 bases from V and 1 base from J, with 12 bases between. CDR3 DNA sequence: TGCAGTGCTAGAGATACGGCAGACCTTAACTATGGCTACACCTTC. It is translated as CSARDTADLNYGYTF.

This clonotype was picked up a small number of times. The J gene is TRBJ1-5, the V gene TRBV7-8, with unresolved D. With 5 bases removed from V and 2 bases from J, the gap between germline ends came to 10 bases. Germline loops: CDR1 SGHVS, CDR2 FQNEAQ. The CDR3 is 14 residues long. CDR3 sequence (DNA): TGTGCCAGCAGCCCTTACAGTGGCAATCAGCCCCAGCATTTT. Translating it yields CASSPYSGNQPQHF.